The subject of this entry is one T cell receptor (gamma chain). The antigen is undetermined. Extracted RNA was reverse transcribed into cDNA. Pooled V-gene forward primers with one constant-region reverse primer generated the CDR3 amplicons by multiplex PCR. TCRdb re-called clones from the multiplex PCR reads via CATT. The sample has 36,000 or so gamma-chain clones, 20% to 25% seen once. The sorted cells were CD3+ Vdelta1+ Vdelta2- thymocytes from alphabeta-depleted thymus. This record belongs to a study of Vδ1+ human thymocytes. Study observations and caveats: Thymic TRG and TRD repertoires appeared highly polyclonal.

J was trimmed by 4 bases and V by 1 base; bases with no gene match: 10. Germline assignment: CDR1 EGSNGY and CDR2 YDSYNSKV. The CDR3 totals 15 residues. This chain links TRGV2 with TRGJ1 or TRGJ2. The sequence was obtained from a girl under three years old who had congenital heart surgery. Material: Vdelta1+ gamma-delta thymocytes from the thymus. As for subset: FACS-sorted CD3+ TCRalphabeta- TCRVdelta1+ TCRVdelta2- thymocytes. The CDR3 DNA reads as TGTGCCACCTGGGACGGACGGACGAGGTATTATAAGAAACTCTTT. The encoded protein is CATWDGRTRYYKKLF.